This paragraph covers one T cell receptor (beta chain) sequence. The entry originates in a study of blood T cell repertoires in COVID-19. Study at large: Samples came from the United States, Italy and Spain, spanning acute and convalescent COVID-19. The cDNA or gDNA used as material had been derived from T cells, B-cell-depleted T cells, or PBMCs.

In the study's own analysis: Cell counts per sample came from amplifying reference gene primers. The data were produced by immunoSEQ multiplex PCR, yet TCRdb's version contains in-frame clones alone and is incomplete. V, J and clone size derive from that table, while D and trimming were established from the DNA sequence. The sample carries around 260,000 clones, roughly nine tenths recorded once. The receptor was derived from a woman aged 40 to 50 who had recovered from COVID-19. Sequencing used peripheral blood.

The CDR3 loop is CASSRTGTFTNEKLFF. CDR3 in DNA: TGTGCCAGCAGCCGCACAGGCACCTTTACCAATGAAAAACTGTTTTTT. The J gene is TRBJ1-4, the V gene TRBV3-1 (or the pseudogene TRBV3-2); the D gene is possibly TRBD1 (5 bases). V lost 4 bases and J lost 5, with 17 bases in between. The CDR3 sequence is 16 residues long. Germline CDR1 and CDR2: LGHDT and YNNKEL (reference sequence).